These 9 T cell receptor beta chains came from one sample sequenced in a study of T cells after somatic rescue of genetic block (dated by TCRdb to 2020 to 2021). The library was built by means of the immunoSEQ multiplex PCR assay. The clones in this table, taken by TCRdb from immuneACCESS, are in-frame only. Not every clone is retained; where verified, under half of the shortfall comes from an unresolved V gene, and the cause of the rest is unknown. For this sample the table gives around 67,000 clones, of which roughly nine tenths were detected only once. The ten most abundant clones make up around 3% of the sample. What was sequenced was peripheral blood mononuclear cells (PBMCs). These receptors were taken from a middle-aged man.

The V and J genes are TRBV19 and TRBJ2-2, with 7 nucleotides matching TRBD2. Trimming removed 7 bases from V and 7 bases from J; junction bases left unmatched: 6. The CDR3 loop spans 13 amino acids. Germline V CDR1 and CDR2: LNHDA, SQIVND (reference sequence). The CDR3 loop is CASKPTSVGELFF. CDR3 in DNA: TGTGCCAGTAAACCAACTAGCGTCGGGGAGCTGTTTTTT.

CDR3 DNA sequence: TGTGCCAGCAGTGACTACGGCAGATTCGATCAGCCCCAGCATTTT. It is translated as CASSDYGRFDQPQHF. V gene TRBV6-6 combines with J gene TRBJ1-5; D unclear. Germline V gene data show CDR1 as MNHNY and CDR2 as SVGAGI (reference sequence). V gave up 5 bases and J gave up 5 bases, with 16 bases separating them. The CDR3 runs to 15 residues.

The chain carries TRBV28 and TRBJ1-1; D is ambiguous. Deletions cut 4 bases from V and 0 bases from J, with 9 bases between. The CDR3 is 14 residues long. The germline gives CDR1 MDHEN, CDR2 SYDVKM. CDR3: CASSSPIMNTEAFF. DNA for the CDR3: TGTGCCAGCAGTTCCCCTATAATGAACACTGAAGCTTTCTTT.

V gene TRBV6-1 combines with J gene TRBJ2-5; 11 nucleotides match TRBD2. The CDR3 loop spans 16 amino acids. The V and J ends lost 4 bases and 7 bases, in that order; junction bases with no gene match: 11. Looked up from germline, CDR1 is MNHNS and CDR2 is SASEGT. This CDR3 is CASSGSGGAWDGTQYF. CDR3 bases: TGTGCCAGCAGTGGTAGCGGGGGGGCCTGGGATGGGACCCAGTACTTC.

V is TRBV27 and J is TRBJ2-1; TRBD1 agrees at 8 bases. CDR1 is MNHEY, CDR2 SMNVEV, per germline (reference sequence). The CDR3 runs to 16 residues. V was pared by 9 bases and J by 4 bases, with 14 bases of the junction left unmatched. CDR3 DNA sequence: TGTGCCAGTGGACCAGTCTCAGGGGGCAATTACAATGAGCAGTTCTTC. Protein sequence: CASGPVSGGNYNEQFF.

The chain is built from TRBV29-1 and TRBJ2-7; TRBD2 is a possible D gene (6 bases). From germline, CDR1 is SQVTM and CDR2 ANQGSEA. Trimming stripped 3 bases from V and 7 bases from J, with 10 bases between. The CDR3 sequence is 11 residues long. CDR3 residues: CSVDGGIEQYF. CDR3 bases: TGCAGCGTTGATGGGGGGATTGAGCAGTACTTC.

The gene calls are TRBV19 and TRBJ1-3; 9 nucleotides agree with TRBD1. V dropped 5 bases and J dropped 3; count of bases not matched to a gene: 5. Germline V lookup: CDR1 LNHDA, CDR2 SQIVND (reference sequence). The CDR3 loop spans 15 amino acids. This CDR3 reads CASSVGTGSGNTIYF. DNA of the CDR3: TGTGCCAGTAGTGTTGGGACAGGGAGTGGAAACACCATATATTTT.

The CDR3 DNA is TGCAGCGTCGGTGGGGTGGCGGTTGAAGCTTTCTTT. This gives the protein CSVGGVAVEAFF. V and J are TRBV29-1 and TRBJ1-1; D gene ambiguous. The CDR3 contains 12 residues. V was shortened by 6 bases and J by 7 bases, with 15 bases between the two germline ends. Germline CDR1 is SQVTM and CDR2 is ANQGSEA.

The rearrangement links TRBV2 to TRBJ1-5; D perhaps matches TRBD1 (5 bases). V lost 4 bases and J lost 2, with 12 bases in between. The CDR3 runs to 15 residues. Germline V gene data show CDR1 as SNHLY and CDR2 as FYNNEI. Here the CDR3 DNA reads TGTGCCAGCAGTGGAGCAGGGATGGGCAATCAGCCCCAGCATTTT. It encodes CASSGAGMGNQPQHF.